This entry is about one TCR beta chain. Its antigen remains unknown. This entry comes from a study of T cell repertoires in cytomegalovirus infection. Whole-study results and caveats: Within the response measured ex vivo, HLA-C-restricted CMV-specific TCR beta clonotypes were dominant.

The CDR3 extends over 15 amino acids. Trimming shortened V by 4 bases and J by 2 bases, and 13 bases separated the two germline ends. Germline V gene sequence: CDR1 SGHDT, CDR2 YYEEEE. MiXCR, applied by TCRdb to the reads, yields one record per CDR3 protein. Of around 450,000 distinct CDR3 sequences in the sample, roughly 10% were seen once. Material: PBMCs. The V and J genes are TRBV5-6 and TRBJ1-5; D possibly corresponds to TRBD1 (6 bases). This receptor was taken from a human donor in good health (CMV status not recorded). Some clones in this sample may be carry-over from other donors' samples. CDR3 residues: CASSGGGHGNQPQHF. DNA for the CDR3: TGTGCCAGCAGCGGAGGGGGACATGGCAATCAGCCCCAGCATTTT.